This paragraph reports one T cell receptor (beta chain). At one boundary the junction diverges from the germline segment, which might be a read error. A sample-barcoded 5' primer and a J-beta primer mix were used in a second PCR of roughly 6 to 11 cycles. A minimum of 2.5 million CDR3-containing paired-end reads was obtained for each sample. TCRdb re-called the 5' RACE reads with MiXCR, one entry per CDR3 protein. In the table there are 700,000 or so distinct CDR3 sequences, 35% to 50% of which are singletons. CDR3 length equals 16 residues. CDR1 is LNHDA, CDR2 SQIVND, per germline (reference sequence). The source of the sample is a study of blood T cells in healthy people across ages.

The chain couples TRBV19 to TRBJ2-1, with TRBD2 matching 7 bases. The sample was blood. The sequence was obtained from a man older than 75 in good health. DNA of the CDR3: TGTGCCAGTAGTATTTCGTCGGGGGGAACCTACAATGAGCGGTTCTTC. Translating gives CASSISSGGTYNERFF.